These 29 T cell receptor beta chains were all obtained from the same sample, sequenced in a study of CD8 T cells in Susac syndrome. The RNA, roughly 0.5 to 1 ug, was put through reverse transcription using random hexamers. TCRdb reprocessed the immunoSEQ multiplex PCR reads with MiXCR, giving one entry per CDR3 protein. The sample consists of tens of thousands of distinct CDR3 sequences, roughly 95% of them appearing once. The sample comprised CD4+ T cells from PBMCs. These receptor sequences come from a human donor with multiple sclerosis.

This chain connects TRBV12-3 or TRBV12-4 to TRBJ2-1; D remains unclear. The germline V and J ends were trimmed by 2 bases and 2 bases, with 7 bases remaining between them. The CDR3 totals 14 residues. The CDR3 nucleotides are TGTGCCAGCAGTTTAAGTCCTACCTACAATGAGCAGTTCTTC. Protein product: CASSLSPTYNEQFF.

In this sample, this clonotype turned up once. V and J are TRBV7-2 and TRBJ2-7; TRBD1 agrees at 7 bases. The CDR3 extends over 16 amino acids. Germline V gene sequence: CDR1 SGHTA, CDR2 FQGNSA. V trimming: 4 bases; J trimming: 1 base; junction bases outside the gene matches: 10. The CDR3 DNA follows: TGTGCCAGCAGCTCCTCACAGGGGCTAGGGTCCTACGAGCAGTACTTC. Residues: CASSSSQGLGSYEQYF.

The V call is TRBV7-9, the J call TRBJ2-5; weak D call: TRBD1 (5 bases). This CDR3 comprises 15 residues. V lost 5 bases and J 0 bases, leaving 13 bases between the germline ends. Germline CDR1 is SEHNR and CDR2 is FQNEAQ (reference sequence). The CDR3 DNA reads TGTGCCAGCAGCCGGATAGCAGGGTACCAAGAGACCCAGTACTTC. Amino acid sequence: CASSRIAGYQETQYF. Filled out from reference TRBV7-9 and TRBJ2-5, the complete variable domain reads DTGVSQNPRHKITKRGQNVTFRCDPISEHNRLYWYRQTLGQGPEFLTYFQNEAQLEKSRLLSDRFSAERPKGSFSTLEIQRTEQGDSAMYLCASSRIAGYQETQYFGPGTRLLVL.

The V and J genes are TRBV5-4 and TRBJ2-1, with a weak D call TRBD1 (6 bases). The V and J ends lost 3 bases and 5 bases respectively, with 18 bases between them. This CDR3 has 16 residues. Germline-derived CDR1 and CDR2 are SGHNT and YYREEE (reference sequence). This CDR3 is CASSSLTGQKNNEQFF. The DNA for the CDR3 is TGTGCCAGCAGCTCCCTAACCGGACAGAAAAACAATGAGCAGTTCTTC.

The chain carries TRBV11-1 and TRBJ2-7; D is possibly TRBD1 (5 bases). Deletions cut 0 bases from V and 0 bases from J, with 9 bases between. This CDR3 spans 15 amino acids. Germline V gene sequence: CDR1 SGHAT, CDR2 FQDESV (reference sequence). The CDR3 DNA reads TGTGCCAGCAGCTTAGCGTCCCAGGGCTCCTACGAGCAGTACTTC. Residues: CASSLASQGSYEQYF.

J is TRBJ1-6 and V is TRBV3-1, with D perhaps TRBD1 (5 bases). CDR1 and CDR2 (germline): LGHDT, YNNKEL (reference sequence). The CDR3 has 15 residues. V lost 2 bases to trimming and J lost 9 bases, with 14 bases between them. CDR3 residues: CASSQRPGSGSPLHF. The CDR3 nucleotides read TGTGCCAGCAGCCAACGGCCAGGGTCGGGTTCACCCCTCCACTTT.

The rearrangement joins TRBV24-1 to TRBJ1-3; tentative D call: TRBD1 (6 bases). Per the germline V gene, CDR1 is KGHDR and CDR2 is SFDVKD. Trimming took off 3 bases at V and 3 bases at J, with 20 bases between the two ends. This CDR3 comprises 18 residues. DNA for the CDR3: TGTGCCACCAGTGATCTACTGACAGGCCCGAGGGATGGAAACACCATATATTTT. Its protein product is CATSDLLTGPRDGNTIYF.

The chain uses TRBV24-1 and TRBJ2-5, with 12 bases that match TRBD2. Germline loops: CDR1 KGHDR, CDR2 SFDVKD. After removal of 4 bases from V and 5 bases from J, the junction contained 10 bases not matched to a gene. The CDR3 extends over 17 amino acids. The CDR3 protein is CATSDAALAGGLETQYF. The CDR3 nucleotides read TGTGCCACCAGTGACGCCGCACTAGCGGGGGGTTTGGAGACCCAGTACTTC.

The J gene is TRBJ2-7, the V gene TRBV5-4; TRBD1 matches at 8 bases. Germline assignment: CDR1 SGHNT and CDR2 YYREEE (reference sequence). After removal of 4 bases from V and 4 bases from J, the junction contained 7 bases not matched to a gene. This CDR3 contains 14 residues. CDR3 in DNA: TGTGCCAGCAGCCACCCGGACAGGGAATACGAGCAGTACTTC. This codes for CASSHPDREYEQYF.

The chain links TRBV12-3 or TRBV12-4 to TRBJ2-3; D is possibly TRBD1 (6 bases). The CDR3 contains 15 residues. The V and J ends lost 5 bases and 2 bases respectively, with 14 bases between them. In DNA, the CDR3 is TGTGCCAGCAGTCCAACAGGGAGTATCACAGATACGCAGTATTTT. Protein sequence: CASSPTGSITDTQYF.

V gene TRBV3-1 combines with J gene TRBJ1-2, with 9 positions matching TRBD1. Germline V gives CDR1 LGHDT, CDR2 YNNKEL (reference sequence). Unmatched junction bases numbered 12, after V lost 0 bases and J lost 4 bases. The CDR3 loop spans 18 amino acids. CDR3 sequence reads: CASSQDGTGTPRGYGYTF. For the CDR3, the DNA is TGTGCCAGCAGCCAAGATGGGACAGGGACCCCCCGGGGCTATGGCTACACCTTC.

The chain combines TRBV11-3 with TRBJ2-5; weak D call: TRBD2 (5 bases). This CDR3 has 13 amino acids. Per the germline V gene, CDR1 is SGHNT and CDR2 is YENEEA. The V and J ends lost 2 bases and 9 bases respectively, with 13 bases between them. CDR3 in DNA: TGTGCCAGCAGCTTACTAGCTGGAGCAGCCCAGTACTTC. Encoded protein: CASSLLAGAAQYF.

This chain joins TRBV29-1 and TRBJ2-1, with 9 bases lining up with TRBD1. The CDR3 covers 13 residues. V lost 7 bases to trimming and J lost 7 bases; unmatched junction nucleotides: 8. Per the germline V gene, CDR1 is SQVTM and CDR2 is ANQGSEA. CDR3 residues: CSDGTGPGNEQFF. DNA for the CDR3: TGCAGCGACGGGACAGGGCCGGGAAATGAGCAGTTCTTC.

The V gene is TRBV29-1, the J gene TRBJ1-1; D is undetermined. The CDR3 sequence is 12 residues long. V dropped 7 bases and J dropped 0 bases, with 9 bases sitting between them. CDR1 and CDR2 from the germline V gene are SQVTM and ANQGSEA. The CDR3 DNA reads TGCAGCGGCGGTGCGGTGAACACTGAAGCTTTCTTT. This sequence encodes CSGGAVNTEAFF.

The V call is TRBV7-9, the J call TRBJ2-7; no clear D gene. Trimming shortened V by 5 bases and J by 7 bases, and 12 bases separated the two germline ends. Germline CDR1 is SEHNR and CDR2 is FQNEAQ (reference sequence). The CDR3 has 12 amino acids. CDR3: CASSIWRSEQYF. CDR3 bases: TGTGCCAGCAGCATCTGGCGTTCTGAGCAGTACTTC.

V gene TRBV25-1 combines with J gene TRBJ2-6, with TRBD1 matching over 7 bases. CDR1 is MGHDK, CDR2 SYGVNS, per germline. Germline trimming cut 2 bases from V and 0 bases from J; bases unmatched to any gene: 7. CDR3 length: 18 amino acids. The CDR3 DNA reads TGTGCCAGCAGTGAAATCAGACAGGGAAGCTCTGGGGCCAACGTCCTGACTTTC. Its protein is CASSEIRQGSSGANVLTF.

The chain recombines TRBV7-3 with TRBJ2-1, with TRBD1 identical over 10 bases. J gave up 2 bases and V 5 bases, and 6 bases lay outside the gene matches. The CDR3 runs 16 residues. The germline V gene has CDR1 SGHTA and CDR2 FQGTGA. DNA for the CDR3: TGTGCCAGCAGCCCCTTGGGGACAGGGGCCTACAATGAGCAGTTCTTC. Its protein product is CASSPLGTGAYNEQFF.

This clonotype was seen only once. The V call is TRBV7-8, the J call TRBJ2-1; D is possibly TRBD2 (5 bases). CDR3 length: 16 residues. V dropped 1 base and J dropped 0 bases, with 10 bases sitting between them. Germline assignment: CDR1 SGHVS and CDR2 FQNEAQ. This CDR3 reads CASSLVSGNSYNEQFF. In DNA form, the CDR3 reads TGTGCCAGCAGCTTAGTGTCGGGAAACTCCTACAATGAGCAGTTCTTC.

V is TRBV5-5 and J is TRBJ2-5; 8 bases line up with TRBD2. The CDR3 consists of 14 residues. J gave up 4 bases and V 10 bases, and 12 bases lay outside the gene matches. Germline values: CDR1 SGHKS, CDR2 YYEKEE (reference sequence). The CDR3 nucleotides read TGTGCCGGAGCGGGTAGCGGGGCGCGAGAGACCCAGTACTTC. It codes for CAGAGSGARETQYF.

CDR3 nucleotides: TGTGCCTGGAGTGTCCAGGGCTCAGATACGCAGTATTTT. Protein sequence: CAWSVQGSDTQYF. The gene calls are TRBV30 and TRBJ2-3; weak D call: TRBD1 (5 bases). In germline, CDR1 is GTSNPN, CDR2 SVGIG (reference sequence). Trimming cost V 0 bases and J 4 bases, with 8 bases left between them. This CDR3 region has 13 residues.

The chain employs TRBV29-1 and TRBJ2-5; no firm D call. CDR1 and CDR2 (germline): SQVTM, ANQGSEA. V gave up 5 bases and J gave up 5 bases, with 12 bases separating them. The CDR3 spans 12 residues. The DNA for the CDR3 is TGCAGCGTTCTGAATCATCGGGAGACCCAGTACTTC. Its translation is CSVLNHRETQYF.

This chain uses TRBV27 with TRBJ2-3; 9 bases fit TRBD1. V shed 5 bases, J shed 3 bases, and the junction held 6 bases outside the gene matches. CDR1 MNHEY and CDR2 SMNVEV come from the germline V gene (reference sequence). CDR3 size: 15 residues. The CDR3 DNA reads TGTGCCAGCAGTCGAGGGACAGGGAGAACAGATACGCAGTATTTT. Its translation: CASSRGTGRTDTQYF.

The rearrangement uses TRBV6-6 and TRBJ2-2; a weak D match, TRBD1 (6 bases). The ends were cut back, 2 bases at V and 6 bases at J, with 10 bases in the middle. The CDR3 consists of 14 residues. The V gene's germline CDR1 is MNHNY and CDR2 SVGAGI (reference sequence). The CDR3, as DNA: TGTGCCAGCAGTTACATACAGGGATCCGGGGAGCTGTTTTTT. Protein sequence: CASSYIQGSGELFF.

The rearrangement uses TRBV30 and TRBJ2-3, with unresolved D. CDR3 size: 13 residues. CDR1 GTSNPN and CDR2 SVGIG come from the germline V gene (reference sequence). V was cut by 0 bases and J by 2 bases, with 6 bases left in between. As DNA, the CDR3 is TGTGCCTGGAGTGTGGATGTCACAGATACGCAGTATTTT. Protein sequence: CAWSVDVTDTQYF.

The rearrangement uses TRBV7-2 and TRBJ2-1; 8 bases align to TRBD2. V lost 1 base and J lost 1; bases outside the gene matches: 6. In germline, CDR1 is SGHTA, CDR2 FQGNSA. The CDR3 is made up of 17 amino acids. The CDR3: CASSLEVERGSYNEQFF. The CDR3, as DNA: TGTGCCAGCAGCTTAGAAGTGGAGCGGGGGTCCTACAATGAGCAGTTCTTC. Drawing the rest from reference TRBV7-2 and TRBJ2-1, the complete variable domain is GAGVSQSPSNKVTEKGKDVELRCDPISGHTALYWYRQSLGQGLEFLIYFQGNSAPDKSGLPSDRFSAERTGGSVSTLTIQRTQQEDSAVYLCASSLEVERGSYNEQFFGPGTRLTVL.

The V and J genes are TRBV11-3 and TRBJ1-1, with unresolved D. CDR1 and CDR2 (germline): SGHNT, YENEEA. V shed 1 base and J shed 6 bases, with 9 bases lying between them. This CDR3 is built from 13 residues. CDR3 sequence: CASSLVGDSEAFF. In DNA form, the CDR3 reads TGTGCCAGCAGCTTAGTGGGAGATTCTGAAGCTTTCTTT.

The V call is TRBV9, the J call TRBJ2-2, with D perhaps TRBD1 (6 bases). Germline V CDR1 and CDR2: SGDLS, YYNGEE. This CDR3 is built from 15 residues. The V gene lost 3 bases and the J gene lost 1 base, with 10 bases spanning the gap. The CDR3 DNA sequence: TGTGCCAGCAGCGGAGGGGGAAAGAACACCGGGGAGCTGTTTTTT. It is translated as CASSGGGKNTGELFF.

The rearrangement links TRBV27 to TRBJ1-6; tentative D call: TRBD1 (5 bases). Germline values: CDR1 MNHEY, CDR2 SMNVEV (reference sequence). Trimming shortened V by 6 bases and J by 9 bases, and 24 bases separated the two germline ends. The CDR3 is made up of 17 amino acids. The CDR3 nucleotides are TGTGCCAGCAGAAGCTTCCTGATCGAGGGGAGGGTTTCACCCCTCCACTTT. It codes for CASRSFLIEGRVSPLHF.

V gene TRBV12-3 or TRBV12-4 combines with J gene TRBJ1-2; D is unresolved. CDR3 length: 16 amino acids. Trimming pared 3 bases from V and 3 bases from J, leaving 17 bases between. The CDR3 protein is CASSFDRARSDYGYTF. CDR3 DNA: TGTGCCAGCAGTTTCGATAGGGCGCGGTCCGACTATGGCTACACCTTC.